The T cell receptor (beta chain) described here comes from a study of spatial heterogeneity in lung cancer. V was clipped by 5 bases and J by 7 bases, with 6 bases between them. Germline loops: CDR1 SEHNR, CDR2 FQNEAQ (reference sequence). The CDR3 is 11 residues long. Points from the study as a whole: It was found that expanded intratumoral alpha and beta TCR counts tracked tumor mutation counts.

This clonotype was seen ten or more times. The antigen remains unidentified. The library was built for alpha chains, so this beta chain is an off-target read and its size means little. Each TCR cDNA molecule carried a unique molecular identifier. TCRdb re-derived calls from the 5' RACE reads in MiXCR, one entry per CDR3 protein. The table has roughly 7,100 distinct CDR3 sequences, around 13% seen once. Noted time point: sample taken at primary tumor resection. J is TRBJ2-1 and V is TRBV7-9; no definite D call. Sequenced material: lung tumor tissue, taken at surgery. This TCR came from a male donor with early-stage non-small cell lung cancer. CDR3 DNA sequence: TGTGCCAGCAGCCCCCAGAATGAGCAGTTCTTC. Protein product: CASSPQNEQFF.